These T cell receptor beta chains were read from a single sample in a study of OX40 agonist ivuxolimab in advanced cancers. Produced via immunoSEQ multiplex PCR; TCRdb's table is partial and in-frame only. This sample has just over 70,000 clones, with around 83% found just once. The sample consisted of CD4+ or CD8+ T cells sorted from blood, taken in a trial of the OX40 agonist ivuxolimab. Source of these receptors: an adult with an advanced solid tumor such as melanoma, head and neck, liver or kidney cancer. Both conserved end residues are part of each CDR3. Fields, in order: clone size, V gene, J gene, D gene, CDR3 DNA, CDR3 protein. A D gene is named only where the DNA matches it firmly. Clone size appears in some rows only: once, few, many, or a class for an expanded clone.

few	TRBV28	TRBJ1-5	TRBD1	TGTGCCAGCAGTTCCCCGGGACAGAGCCTCAATCAGCCCCAGCATTTT	CASSSPGQSLNQPQHF
.	TRBV5-1	TRBJ1-1	TRBD1	TGCGCCAGCAGCCCCAGGACAGGAAGGGCAATGAACACTGAAGCTTTCTTT	CASSPRTGRAMNTEAFF
medium-sized	TRBV7-3	TRBJ1-2	.	TGTGCCAGCAGCTTAACGGGGGATAACTATGGCTACACCTTC	CASSLTGDNYGYTF
.	TRBV7-8	TRBJ2-5	TRBD2	TGTGCCAGCAGCTTAGTCGGACTAGCGGGGGCCCAAGAGACCCAGTACTTC	CASSLVGLAGAQETQYF
.	TRBV2	TRBJ2-7	.	TGTGCCAGCGAGGGACGGACCTACGAGCAGTACTTC	CASEGRTYEQYF
.	TRBV4-3	TRBJ2-1	.	TGCGCCAGCAGCCAAGATCTCTGGGGGAATGAGCAGTTCTTC	CASSQDLWGNEQFF
.	TRBV18	TRBJ2-3	.	TGTGCCAGCTCACCCAGGGCCCCACAGCTAAACGAGACAGATACGCAGTATTTT	CASSPRAPQLNETDTQYF
.	TRBV5-1	TRBJ2-7	.	TGCGCCAGCAGCTTGGCGGGCCCCTCCTACGAGCAGTACTTC	CASSLAGPSYEQYF
.	TRBV18	TRBJ2-3	.	TGTGCCAGCTCACCACAAGATACGCAGTATTTT	CASSPQDTQYF
.	TRBV5-1	TRBJ2-5	TRBD2	TGCGCCAGCAGCTTGCAAGCGGGAGCAGAGACCCAGTACTTC	CASSLQAGAETQYF
.	TRBV6-5	TRBJ1-4	TRBD1	TGTGCCAGCAGTACGACAGGGGGTACGCGAGAAAAACTGTTTTTT	CASSTTGGTREKLFF
.	TRBV6-5	TRBJ1-1	.	TGTGCCAGCAACCCAGAAAGGGGAAGGGAAGCTTTCTTT	CASNPERGREAFF
few	TRBV4-2	TRBJ1-5	.	TGTGCCAGCAGCCAAGGATCGGGGCGTCAGCATTTT	CASSQGSGRQHF
.	TRBV4-2	TRBJ1-1	TRBD1	TGTGCCAGCAGCCAAACAGGGGCCAACACTGAAGCTTTCTTT	CASSQTGANTEAFF
once	TRBV5-5	TRBJ1-3	.	TGTGCCAGCAGCCCGGGGACTTTCACCTCTGGAAACACCATATATTTT	CASSPGTFTSGNTIYF
.	TRBV11-2	TRBJ2-1	TRBD1	TGTGCCAGCAGCTTAGGGGCTCAGGGGGCCAATGAGCAGTTCTTC	CASSLGAQGANEQFF
.	TRBV6-4	TRBJ1-4	TRBD1	TGTGCCAGCAGCCCAGACAGGGGAGGTGAAAAACTGTTTTTT	CASSPDRGGEKLFF
once	TRBV11-3	TRBJ2-2	.	TGTGCCAGCAGCTTAGTGGGAACCGGGGAGCTGTTTTTT	CASSLVGTGELFF
.	TRBV4-3	TRBJ2-7	TRBD2	TGCGCCAGCAGCCAATTAGCGGGGGGGGACTACGAGCAGTACTTC	CASSQLAGGDYEQYF
.	TRBV5-1	TRBJ2-3	TRBD2	TGCGCCAGCAGCCCCTCTAGCGGGAAATCAAATACGCAGTATTTT	CASSPSSGKSNTQYF
few	TRBV6-5	TRBJ2-7	TRBD1	TGTGCCAGCAGTTACTCCGGGACAGGGTCCTACGAGCAGTACTTC	CASSYSGTGSYEQYF
.	TRBV29-1	TRBJ1-3	.	TGCAGCGTTGAGGCCGGGGGAGGAAACACCATATATTTT	CSVEAGGGNTIYF
.	TRBV5-1	TRBJ2-5	.	TGCGCCAGCAGCCCCCTTCGTAGGCGGAGCAACCAAGAGACCCAGTACTTC	CASSPLRRRSNQETQYF
.	TRBV10-1	TRBJ1-2	.	TGCGCCAGCAGTGAGTCCGTGTCCTATGGCTACACCTTC	CASSESVSYGYTF
.	TRBV6-5	TRBJ2-7	TRBD1	TGTGCCAGCAGGTCGGACAGGGGGACCTACGAGCAGTACTTC	CASRSDRGTYEQYF
.	TRBV28	TRBJ1-2	TRBD1	TGTGCCAGCAGTTTATCGGGACAGGGATCCTATGGCTACACCTTC	CASSLSGQGSYGYTF
.	TRBV5-1	TRBJ2-1	.	TGCGCCAGCAGCTTGGAACAGATTGGGGATGAGCAGTTCTTC	CASSLEQIGDEQFF
.	TRBV5-6	TRBJ2-7	TRBD1	TGTGCCAGCAGCCCAGGGGGACAGGGGCCCTACGAGCAGTACTTC	CASSPGGQGPYEQYF
.	TRBV7-2	TRBJ1-2	TRBD1	TGTGCCAGCACCTTTGAACAGGGGAACTATGGCTACACCTTC	CASTFEQGNYGYTF
.	TRBV28	TRBJ1-1	TRBD1	TGTGCCAGCAGTTTTTCTACAGGGGGCCGGCGAGCTTTCTTT	CASSFSTGGRRAFF
.	TRBV19	TRBJ1-2	.	TGTGCCAGTAGCGCCCAGGGGCCTCTTAACTATGGCTACACCTTC	CASSAQGPLNYGYTF